The T cell receptor beta chain described here comes from a study of memory CD4+ T cells and cytomegalovirus serostatus. Single viable CD3+CD4+CD8-CD45RO+ cells were sorted as the memory CD4+ T cells. The table came from immunoSEQ multiplex PCR; TCRdb's copy has only in-frame clones and leaves some out. This table holds 85,000 to 100,000 clones, roughly 80% found once. This clone was recorded only once. The receptor was isolated from an adult in good health and CMV-seropositive. Specimen: memory CD4+ T cells from blood.

For the CDR3, the DNA is TGTGCCAGCAGTGACCCGGGGAACACTGAAGCTTTCTTT. It encodes CASSDPGNTEAFF. The V and J genes are TRBV6-1 and TRBJ1-1, with D hard to call. The V end lost 3 bases, the J end lost 1 base, and 6 bases lay between the germline ends. The CDR3 has 13 residues. Germline loops: CDR1 MNHNS, CDR2 SASEGT.